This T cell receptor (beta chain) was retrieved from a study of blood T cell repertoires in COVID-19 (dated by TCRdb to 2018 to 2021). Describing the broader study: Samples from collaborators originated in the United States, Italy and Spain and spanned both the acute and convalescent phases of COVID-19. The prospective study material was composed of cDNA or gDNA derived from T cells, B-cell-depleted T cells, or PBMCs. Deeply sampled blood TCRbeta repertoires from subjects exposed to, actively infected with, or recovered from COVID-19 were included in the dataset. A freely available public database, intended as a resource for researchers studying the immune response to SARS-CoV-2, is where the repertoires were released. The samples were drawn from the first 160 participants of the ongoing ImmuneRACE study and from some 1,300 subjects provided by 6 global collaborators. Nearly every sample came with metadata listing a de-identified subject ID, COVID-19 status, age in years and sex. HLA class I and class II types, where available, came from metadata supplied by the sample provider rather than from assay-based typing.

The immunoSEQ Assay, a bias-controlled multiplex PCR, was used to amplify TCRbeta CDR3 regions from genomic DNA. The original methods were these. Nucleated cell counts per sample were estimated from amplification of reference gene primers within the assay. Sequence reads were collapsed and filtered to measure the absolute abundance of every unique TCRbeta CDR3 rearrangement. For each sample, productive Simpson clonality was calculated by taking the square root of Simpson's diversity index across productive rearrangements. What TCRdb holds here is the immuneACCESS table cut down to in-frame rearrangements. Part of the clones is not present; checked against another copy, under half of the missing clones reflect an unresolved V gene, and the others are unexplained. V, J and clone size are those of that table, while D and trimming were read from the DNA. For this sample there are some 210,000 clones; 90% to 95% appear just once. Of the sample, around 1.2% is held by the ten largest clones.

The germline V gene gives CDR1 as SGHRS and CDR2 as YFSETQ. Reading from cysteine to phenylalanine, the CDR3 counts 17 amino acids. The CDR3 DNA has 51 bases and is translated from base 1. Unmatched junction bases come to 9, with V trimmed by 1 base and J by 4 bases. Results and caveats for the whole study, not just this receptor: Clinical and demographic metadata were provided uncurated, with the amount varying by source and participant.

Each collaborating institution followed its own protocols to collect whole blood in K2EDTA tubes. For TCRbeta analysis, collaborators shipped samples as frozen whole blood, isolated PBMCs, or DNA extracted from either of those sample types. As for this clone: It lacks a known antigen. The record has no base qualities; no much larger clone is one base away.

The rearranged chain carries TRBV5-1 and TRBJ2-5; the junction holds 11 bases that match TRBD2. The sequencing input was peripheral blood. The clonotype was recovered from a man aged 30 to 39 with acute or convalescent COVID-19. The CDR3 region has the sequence CASSLRASGGLGETQYF. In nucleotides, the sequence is TGCGCCAGCAGCTTGAGGGCTAGCGGGGGGCTGGGAGAGACCCAGTACTTC.